This T cell receptor (beta chain) is drawn from a study of prognosis after radiotherapy for stage I lung cancer. This clonotype showed up many times. Its matching antigen is unknown. V shed 7 bases and J shed 4 bases, with 21 bases lying between them. Looked up from germline, CDR1 is LNHDA and CDR2 is SQIVND (reference sequence). There are 16 residues in the CDR3. Findings and caveats of the study: Before stereotactic body radiation therapy the median unique TCR clone count was approximately 10,000, and afterwards it fell to 6,861.

CDR3 of TCR beta was amplified from genomic DNA via a two-round multiplex PCR. Primers specific to each TRBV and TRBJ gene were used in first-round PCR. MiXCR, applied by TCRdb to the multiplex PCR reads, yields one record per CDR3 protein. The data show tens of thousands of distinct CDR3 sequences, about half seen once. The clonotype was recovered from a donor older than 45 with non-small cell lung cancer. This rearrangement joins TRBV19 to TRBJ2-3; D may be TRBD2 (5 bases). The specimen was PBMCs, collected before or after stereotactic body radiation therapy (not recorded which). DNA of the CDR3: TGTGCCAGTAACCCCCGCGGGCTAGCTCGTTCAGATACGCAGTATTTT. Translated: CASNPRGLARSDTQYF.